The 28 T cell receptor beta chains listed next were all sequenced from one sample in a study of blood T cell repertoires in COVID-19. The assay was immunoSEQ multiplex PCR, and TCRdb's table has in-frame clones only and misses some. The table includes roughly 250,000 clones, approximately 79% detected once. The material sequenced was peripheral blood. Every receptor here comes from a woman aged 80 or over with active or convalescent COVID-19.

The genes are TRBV5-6 and TRBJ1-3, with D tentatively TRBD1 (6 bases). The CDR3 is made up of 17 amino acids. V was clipped by 0 bases and J by 0 bases, with 13 bases between them. Per the germline V gene, CDR1 is SGHDT and CDR2 is YYEEEE. The CDR3 nucleotides are TGTGCCAGCAGCTTGGATGTGGGGGCTAACTCTGGAAACACCATATATTTT. This gives the protein CASSLDVGANSGNTIYF.

This clone was counted only a few times. This chain joins TRBV6-5 and TRBJ2-7; D may be TRBD1 (6 bases). The length of the CDR3 is 14 residues. V was clipped by 6 bases and J by 3 bases, with 15 bases between them. Per the germline V gene, CDR1 is MNHEY and CDR2 is SVGAGI. The chain's CDR3 is CASRAPGQLYEQYF. The CDR3 bases are TGTGCCAGCAGGGCACCGGGACAACTCTACGAGCAGTACTTC.

The chain recombines TRBV2 with TRBJ1-2; 8 positions match TRBD1. The CDR3 length is 13 residues. With V trimmed by 6 bases and J by 6 bases, 6 bases remained unmatched. Germline V gives CDR1 SNHLY, CDR2 FYNNEI. The CDR3 protein is CASRGTGVDGYTF. CDR3 sequence (DNA): TGTGCCAGCAGAGGGACAGGCGTTGATGGCTACACCTTC.

V is TRBV7-7 and J is TRBJ2-3; perhaps TRBD2 as D (5 bases). Trimming pared 0 bases from V and 0 bases from J, leaving 7 bases between. In germline, CDR1 is SSHAT, CDR2 FNYEAQ (reference sequence). The CDR3 extends over 15 amino acids. CDR3 sequence reads: CASSLAWTSTDTQYF. The DNA for the CDR3 is TGTGCCAGCAGCTTAGCCTGGACTAGCACAGATACGCAGTATTTT.

The chain has TRBV21-1 and TRBJ1-2; TRBD1, the D gene given by the table, was not confirmed from the DNA. TRBV21-1 is a documented pseudogene. CDR3 length: 20 residues. In nucleotides, the CDR3 is TGTGCCAGCAGCAAGGTTCGGACAGGGGGTCACCCATGGGTTAACTATGGCTACACCTTC. This codes for CASSKVRTGGHPWVNYGYTF.

The rearrangement joins TRBV5-1 to TRBJ2-1, with 12 bases lining up with TRBD2. CDR1 is SGHRS, CDR2 YFSETQ, per germline. CDR3 length: 15 residues. Trimming cost V 4 bases and J 7 bases; bases outside gene matches: 6. The CDR3 here is CASSHASGRGNEQFF. CDR3 nucleotides: TGCGCCAGCAGCCACGCTAGCGGGAGGGGGAATGAGCAGTTCTTC. Looking up the rest from reference TRBV5-1 and TRBJ2-1 gives the full variable domain: KAGVTQTPRYLIKTRGQQVTLSCSPISGHRSVSWYQQTPGQGLQFLFEYFSETQRNKGNFPGRFSGRQFSNSRSEMNVSTLELGDSALYLCASSHASGRGNEQFFGPGTRLTVL.

This clone has just one count. J is TRBJ1-1 and V is TRBV6-5; D is ambiguous. The CDR3 has 14 amino acids. The V end lost 5 bases, the J end lost 0 bases, and 10 bases lay between the germline ends. Germline values: CDR1 MNHEY, CDR2 SVGAGI. CDR3 nucleotide sequence: TGTGCCAGCAGTCCACAGATCATGAACACTGAAGCTTTCTTT. This gives the protein CASSPQIMNTEAFF.

The genes are TRBV2 and TRBJ1-3; 8 bases line up with TRBD1. This CDR3 spans 15 amino acids. Germline lookup yields CDR1 SNHLY and CDR2 FYNNEI. After removal of 4 bases from V and 2 bases from J, the junction contained 4 bases not matched to a gene. The chain's CDR3 is CASSVQGGPGNTIYF. The CDR3 coding sequence is TGTGCCAGCAGTGTACAGGGGGGGCCTGGAAACACCATATATTTT.

This chain links TRBV7-9 with TRBJ2-7, with 9 positions matching TRBD2. The CDR3 runs 16 residues. Losses at the gene ends were 5 bases for V and 0 bases for J; bases not matched to a gene: 8. Germline V gene sequence: CDR1 SEHNR, CDR2 FQNEAQ (reference sequence). The CDR3 nucleotides are TGTGCCAGCAGCCCTCCAATGCGGGGGGGCTCCTACGAGCAGTACTTC. It is translated as CASSPPMRGGSYEQYF.

The gene calls are TRBV7-6 and TRBJ2-6, with TRBD1 matching over 9 bases. The CDR3 totals 17 residues. Germline trimming cut 5 bases from V and 3 bases from J; bases unmatched to any gene: 8. Germline CDR1 reads SGHVS; CDR2 reads FNYEAQ. CDR3 sequence (DNA): TGTGCCAGCAGCCCAGGGACAGGGTTTGGTGGGGCCAACGTCCTGACTTTC. It translates to CASSPGTGFGGANVLTF.

This chain joins TRBV6-1 and TRBJ2-7, with TRBD2 matching over 8 bases. The CDR3 is made up of 15 amino acids. J lost 4 bases, V lost 2 bases, and 7 bases had no gene match. The germline V gene has CDR1 MNHNS and CDR2 SASEGT. Here the CDR3 DNA reads TGTGCCAGCAGTGAAATCGGGACTAGACATTACGAGCAGTACTTC. The encoded protein is CASSEIGTRHYEQYF.

V gene TRBV2 combines with J gene TRBJ1-4; no definite D call. Germline assignment: CDR1 SNHLY and CDR2 FYNNEI. Trimming left V 6 bases short and J 10 bases short, with 15 bases between. CDR3 length equals 13 residues. This chain's CDR3 is CASSPNRGGKLFF. For the CDR3, the DNA is TGTGCCAGCAGCCCCAACCGGGGAGGAAAACTGTTTTTT.

The rearrangement uses TRBV28 and TRBJ1-4; 7 bases line up with TRBD1. In germline, CDR1 is MDHEN, CDR2 SYDVKM. The CDR3 spans 13 residues. V lost 8 bases, J lost 4 bases, and 4 bases stayed unmatched. In nucleotides, the CDR3 is TGTGCCAGCGTACGACAGGGTAATGAAAAACTGTTTTTT. The encoded protein is CASVRQGNEKLFF.

As concerns this clone: Distinct nucleotide sequences in the sample also encode this CDR3. The chain uses TRBV4-1 and TRBJ2-7; TRBD1 agrees at 10 bases. The CDR3 length is 15 residues. Germline CDR1 MGHRA, CDR2 YSYEKL. V lost 1 base and J lost 4; bases outside the gene matches: 4. CDR3 nucleotide sequence: TGCGCCAGCAGCCAAGCCGGGACAGGGGTTTACGAGCAGTACTTC. It codes for CASSQAGTGVYEQYF.

The V and J genes are TRBV6-5 and TRBJ1-1; no clear D gene. This CDR3 spans 15 amino acids. V gave up 6 bases and J gave up 0 bases, with 14 bases separating them. The germline V gene has CDR1 MNHEY and CDR2 SVGAGI. The CDR3 sequence is CASRRTTTLNTEAFF. The CDR3 nucleotides read TGTGCCAGCAGACGAACGACGACTTTGAACACTGAAGCTTTCTTT.

The chain employs TRBV15 and TRBJ1-5, with D uncertain. CDR3 length equals 15 residues. Per germline, CDR1 LNHNV and CDR2 YYDKDF (reference sequence). The V and J ends lost 0 bases and 6 bases respectively, with 12 bases between them. In nucleotides, the CDR3 is TGTGCCACCAGCAGAGAGAAGAGGGTCAGTCAGCCCCAGCATTTT. As protein: CATSREKRVSQPQHF. The full variable domain, completed using reference TRBV15 and TRBJ1-5, is DAMVIQNPRYQVTQFGKPVTLSCSQTLNHNVMYWYQQKSSQAPKLLFHYYDKDFNNEADTPDNFQSRRPNTSFCFLDIRSPGLGDTAMYLCATSREKRVSQPQHFGDGTRLSIL.

V and J are TRBV6-5 and TRBJ1-2; D is uncertain. The CDR3 sequence is 12 residues long. Per the germline V gene, CDR1 is MNHEY and CDR2 is SVGAGI. The germline V and J ends were trimmed by 8 bases and 5 bases, with 12 bases remaining between them. Here the CDR3 DNA reads TGTGCCAGCCGCCTAGGAGGTTATGGCTACACCTTC. Translated, it gives CASRLGGYGYTF.

The chain uses TRBV5-4 and TRBJ2-3, with 12 bases identical to TRBD2. This CDR3 comprises 16 residues. The V gene's germline CDR1 is SGHNT and CDR2 YYREEE (reference sequence). Trimming took 4 bases from V and 2 from J; bases not matched to a gene: 5. CDR3 residues: CASSPRTSGITDTQYF. For the CDR3, the DNA is TGTGCCAGCAGCCCCCGGACTAGCGGGATCACAGATACGCAGTATTTT.

The chain employs TRBV5-1 and TRBJ1-2, with D perhaps TRBD1 (5 bases). V gave up 2 bases and J gave up 8 bases, with 10 bases separating them. The CDR3 spans 12 residues. Germline lookup yields CDR1 SGHRS and CDR2 YFSETQ. In nucleotides, the CDR3 is TGCGCCAGCAGCTTCAGTGGGGCGGGCTACACCTTC. Its protein is CASSFSGAGYTF.

The chain employs TRBV5-1 and TRBJ2-2; 11 bases match TRBD1. Losses at the gene ends were 7 bases for V and 3 bases for J; bases not matched to a gene: 5. CDR1 is SGHRS and CDR2 is YFSETQ in the germline V gene. There are 15 residues in the CDR3. The CDR3 is CASRRTGGDTGELFF. As DNA, the CDR3 is TGCGCCAGCCGCCGGACAGGGGGCGACACCGGGGAGCTGTTTTTT.

This clone was seen a single time. This sequence joins TRBV11-2 and TRBJ2-7; 8 bases agree with TRBD1. This CDR3 has 14 amino acids. Looked up from germline, CDR1 is SGHAT and CDR2 is FQNNGV. V trimming: 5 bases; J trimming: 2 bases; junction bases outside the gene matches: 5. CDR3 sequence: CASSPPRGPYEQYF. CDR3 sequence (DNA): TGTGCCAGCAGCCCACCCAGGGGGCCCTACGAGCAGTACTTC.

This clone showed up just once. This sequence joins TRBV11-2 and TRBJ2-3, with D perhaps TRBD2 (6 bases). Trimming shortened V by 8 bases and J by 6 bases, and 15 bases separated the two germline ends. This CDR3 comprises 13 residues. Germline V gene data show CDR1 as SGHAT and CDR2 as FQNNGV. The CDR3 DNA reads as TGTGCCAGCGGGGGACTCTCCATGGATACGCAGTATTTT. It encodes CASGGLSMDTQYF.

This chain links TRBV28 with TRBJ2-3; 14 bases agree with TRBD2. From germline, CDR1 is MDHEN and CDR2 SYDVKM. Trimming at V came to 6 bases and at J to 6 bases, leaving 20 bases not matched to a gene. This CDR3 contains 20 residues. In DNA form, the CDR3 reads TGTGCCAGCAGACCGAACGGACTAGCGGGGGGATCACTCTATGGGGATACGCAGTATTTT. Translation: CASRPNGLAGGSLYGDTQYF.

The chain is built from TRBV19 and TRBJ1-5; maybe TRBD1 (5 bases). Trimming took 2 bases from V and 0 from J, leaving 14 bases between them. The germline gives CDR1 LNHDA, CDR2 SQIVND (reference sequence). This CDR3 comprises 17 residues. The CDR3, as DNA: TGTGCCAGTAGTATAAGTGGGGGGATCTATAGCAATCAGCCCCAGCATTTT. Its translation: CASSISGGIYSNQPQHF.

A note on this clone: Other DNA sequences in this sample translate to the same CDR3. CDR3 amino acids: CSVGDRGRETQYF. The DNA of the CDR3 is TGCAGCGTTGGGGACAGGGGGCGGGAGACCCAGTACTTC. This rearrangement joins TRBV29-1 to TRBJ2-5; 12 bases agree with TRBD1. Germline V gene data show CDR1 as SQVTM and CDR2 as ANQGSEA. The trim removed 4 bases at V and 5 bases at J, leaving 2 bases unmatched. The CDR3 runs 13 residues.

The chain uses TRBV18 and TRBJ1-6; 7 nucleotides line up with TRBD1. CDR1 and CDR2 from the germline V gene are KGHSH and LQKENI. CDR3 length equals 17 residues. V was pared by 6 bases and J by 0 bases, with 8 bases of the junction left unmatched. This CDR3 is CASSRDRLSSYNSPLHF. In DNA form, the CDR3 reads TGTGCCAGCTCCCGGGACAGACTAAGCTCCTATAATTCACCCCTCCACTTT.

This rearrangement joins TRBV5-1 to TRBJ2-5; tentatively, D is TRBD2 (7 bases). Per germline, CDR1 SGHRS and CDR2 YFSETQ. The CDR3 sequence is 17 residues long. The V gene lost 0 bases and the J gene lost 3 bases, with 18 bases spanning the gap. In DNA, the CDR3 is TGCGCCAGCAGCTTGGTGGCGGGGGCAGGTAGTAAAGAGACCCAGTACTTC. It specifies CASSLVAGAGSKETQYF.

V gene TRBV4-1 combines with J gene TRBJ1-4, with D unresolved. Germline V lookup: CDR1 MGHRA, CDR2 YSYEKL. V was clipped by 6 bases and J by 0 bases, with 11 bases between them. The CDR3 covers 15 residues. The CDR3, as DNA: TGCGCCAGCAGGCCGTCCGAGACAACTAATGAAAAACTGTTTTTT. This gives the protein CASRPSETTNEKLFF.